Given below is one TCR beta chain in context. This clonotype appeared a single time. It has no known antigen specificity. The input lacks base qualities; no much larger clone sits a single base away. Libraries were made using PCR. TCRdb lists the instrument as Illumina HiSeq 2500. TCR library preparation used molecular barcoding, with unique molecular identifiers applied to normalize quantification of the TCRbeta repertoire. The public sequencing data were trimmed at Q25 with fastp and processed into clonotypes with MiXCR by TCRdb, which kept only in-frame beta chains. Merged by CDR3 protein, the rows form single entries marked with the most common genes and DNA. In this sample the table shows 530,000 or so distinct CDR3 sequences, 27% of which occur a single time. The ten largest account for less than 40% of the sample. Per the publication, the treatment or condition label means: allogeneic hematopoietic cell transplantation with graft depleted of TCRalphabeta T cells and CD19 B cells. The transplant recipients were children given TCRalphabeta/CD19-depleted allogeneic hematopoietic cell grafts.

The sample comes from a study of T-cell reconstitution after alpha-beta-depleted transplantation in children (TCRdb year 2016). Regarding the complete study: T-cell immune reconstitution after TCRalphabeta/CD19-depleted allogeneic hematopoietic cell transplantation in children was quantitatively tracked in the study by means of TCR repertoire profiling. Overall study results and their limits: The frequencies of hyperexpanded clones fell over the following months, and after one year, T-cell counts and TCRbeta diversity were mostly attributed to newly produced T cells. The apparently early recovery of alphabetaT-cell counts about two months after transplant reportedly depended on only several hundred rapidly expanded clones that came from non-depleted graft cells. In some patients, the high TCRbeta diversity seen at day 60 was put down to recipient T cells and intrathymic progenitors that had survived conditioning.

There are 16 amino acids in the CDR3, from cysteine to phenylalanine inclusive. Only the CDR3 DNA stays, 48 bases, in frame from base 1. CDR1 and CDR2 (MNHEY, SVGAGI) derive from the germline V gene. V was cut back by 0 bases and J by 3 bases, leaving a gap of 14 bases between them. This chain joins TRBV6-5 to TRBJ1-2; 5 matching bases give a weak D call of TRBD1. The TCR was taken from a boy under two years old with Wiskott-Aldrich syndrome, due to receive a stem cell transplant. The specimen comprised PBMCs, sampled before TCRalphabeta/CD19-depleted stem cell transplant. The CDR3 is CASSYSPRTGDYGYTF. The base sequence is TGTGCCAGCAGTTACTCTCCCAGGACGGGGGACTATGGCTACACCTTC.